Given below is one TCR beta chain in context. The specificity of this receptor is unknown. Every participant had a single incident cervical HPV16 infection, and prevalent HPV16 infections were excluded. Cervical HPV DNA was detected by MY09/MY11 PCR and genotyped by dot-blot hybridization. Approximately 15 mL of heparinized blood were centrifuged, and the buffy coat was aliquoted, frozen at -30°C, then stored at -80°C. Genomic DNA was extracted from buffy coat specimens using QIAGEN kits. Using the immunoSEQ assay, multiplex PCR amplified TCR beta CDR3 regions from an average of approximately 1,300 ng of genomic DNA per sample. To correct primer bias, the assay used a complete synthetic TCR repertoire to set an amplification baseline. Amplicons were sequenced on the Illumina platform. The study's processing was this. Sequences were error-corrected by clustering with frequency ratios and a modified nearest-neighbor algorithm and were then analyzed in the immunoSEQ Analyzer with IMGT gene definitions. TCR richness and evenness were averaged over 20 rarefaction repeats at each rarefaction depth, excluding samples with fewer sequences than the depth. Relative abundances of V, D and J genes were compared between groups using Wilcoxon rank sum tests, with FDR correction applied. For the blinded duplicates, the intraclass correlation was approximately 96% for TCR richness and averaged approximately 76% across about 67 gene segments. Imported from immuneACCESS, the table was reduced by TCRdb to in-frame sequences with V and J called. These copies leave out some clones; in studies compared against another copy, an unresolved V gene accounts for under half, and the cause of the remainder is not known. That table furnishes V, J and clone size, whereas the DNA furnished D and trimming. The record for this sample contains some 30,000 clones. The top ten clonotypes cover approximately 7.8% of the sample.

This record comes from a study of T cells in women clearing cervical HPV infection (dated by TCRdb to between 2018 and 2020). In the study overall: Cases were some 24 women with histologically confirmed HPV16-related CIN3 or worse, including 2 invasive cancers. Blood from cases was collected at the visit where the lesion was first found, while blood from controls was collected once the infection could no longer be detected. A median age of almost 35 years was observed in cases versus under 40 in controls, and no significant differences in baseline characteristics were found. The parent cohort enrolled 10,000 or so women aged 18 or older in Guanacaste, Costa Rica, during about 1993 to 1994 and followed them for 7 to 8 years. Cases were matched to controls by age within five years and by the year the sample was collected. Since HLA typing was available for only a few women, HLA type could not be ruled out as a confounder. Controls were around 24 women whose single incident HPV16 infection cleared within 12 months without precancer or cancer developing. An exploratory proof-of-principle case-control study, nested within the Guanacaste HPV Natural History Study in Costa Rica, was conducted to compare TCR repertoires across cervical HPV16 outcomes. As quality controls, five blinded duplicates were added to each group, bringing the total to 60 or so samples made up of around 50 participants and about ten replicates. For cases, a median interval of nearly 150 days, with an interquartile range of about 90 to 210 days, was observed between lesion detection and blood sampling. The research as a whole found: Across sequencing depths, CIN3+ cases showed significantly higher TCR repertoire richness than controls, but evenness did not differ between the groups. Whether associations preceded infection or resulted from infection could not be shown with the cross-sectional design, and effector/memory subsets and HPV-specific T cells were not isolated. By combining richness with V gene abundances, random forest classifiers separated cases from controls with an estimated AUC of roughly 0.8. T-cell numbers per sample were unknown, so richness differences could reflect varying T-cell content rather than repertoire biology.

Source material: blood buffy coat. The sequence was obtained from a woman aged 18 to 75 with a cervical HPV16 infection that either progressed to CIN3+ or cleared (not recorded which).

The CDR3 bases that were read are TGCAGTGCTAGCCTAAGACTAGCGGGAGCCTACGAG. Protein translation: CSASLRLAGAYE. The CDR3 in full is CSASLRLAGAYEQYF. The chain was built from TRBV20-1 and TRBJ2-7; 12 central nucleotides agree with TRBD2. The read terminates 3 residues ahead of where the CDR3 ends, so the germline J gene completes it. The germline V gene (reference sequence) provides CDR1 DFQATT and CDR2 SNEGSKA. From the cysteine through the phenylalanine, the CDR3 covers 15 amino acids. Sequencing covers 36 bases of the CDR3, shown here with the frame starting at base 1. Trimming removed 3 bases from V and 2 bases from J; the gene matches leave 5 bases unexplained.